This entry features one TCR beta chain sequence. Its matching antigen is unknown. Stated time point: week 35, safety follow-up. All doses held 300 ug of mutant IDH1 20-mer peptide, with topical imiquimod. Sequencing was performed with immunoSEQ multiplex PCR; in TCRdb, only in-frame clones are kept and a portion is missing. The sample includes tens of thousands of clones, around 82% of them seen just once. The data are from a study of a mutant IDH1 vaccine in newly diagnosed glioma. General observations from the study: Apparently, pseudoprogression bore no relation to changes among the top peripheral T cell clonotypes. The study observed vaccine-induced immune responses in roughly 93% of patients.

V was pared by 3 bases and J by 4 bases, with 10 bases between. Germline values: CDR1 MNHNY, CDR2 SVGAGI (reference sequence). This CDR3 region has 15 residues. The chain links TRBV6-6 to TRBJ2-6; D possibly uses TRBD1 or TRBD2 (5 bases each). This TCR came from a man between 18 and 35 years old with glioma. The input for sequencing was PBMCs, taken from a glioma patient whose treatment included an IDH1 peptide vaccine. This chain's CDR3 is CASSYGGVGANVLTF. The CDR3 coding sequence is TGTGCCAGCAGTTATGGGGGAGTAGGGGCCAACGTCCTGACTTTC.